Reported below is one T cell receptor (beta chain). This clonotype appeared a few times. Its antigen is not yet known. Within one base of it there is no much larger clone, and no base qualities were kept. These data are taken from a study of blood T cells in healthy people across ages (dated by TCRdb to the mid-2010s). The study in broad terms: In model experiments, roughly one uniquely barcoded TCR beta cDNA molecule per two T cells was captured by template switching. The donors were divided into four age groups: young (average around 16 years), middle-aged (about 39), aged (around 67) and long-lived (more than 75). The study measured age-related changes in TCR beta repertoire diversity using deep sequencing normalized with unique cDNA molecular identifiers. Donors of different ages were randomly distributed across sequencing lanes to avoid experimental bias. For two donors (one aged 18 to 29 and one aged 80 or older), the study analyzed two additional independent replicas of 1 million unique cDNA reads from the same blood draw.

The investigation overall reported the following: Because profiling used bulk unsorted PBMCs, naive and antigen-experienced compartments could not be compared conclusively. Donor CMV infection status was unknown, potentially confounding age-related changes in expanded clonotypes. As age increased, observed TCR beta diversity per million T cells dropped in a roughly linear way, and a significant reduction was already evident by age about 40. The long-lived group showed more naive CD4+ T cells, fewer expanded clones and increased TCR diversity than the aged group, suggesting age selection. The percentage of naive T cells measured by flow cytometry correlated strongly with observed TCR beta diversity. Total diversity estimates from one million sequenced T cells were considered lower bounds and underestimates.

The 40 or so donors, aged about 6 to 95 years, were systemically healthy Caucasian individuals from Russia. Each donor gave 8 to 10 milliliters of peripheral blood, collected into EDTA-treated Vacutainer tubes. Ficoll-Paque density-gradient centrifugation was used to isolate PBMCs, with at least 6 million per sample. Total RNA was extracted from PBMCs with Trizol reagent, with at least 6 micrograms obtained per sample. For every donor, flow cytometry on a PBMC aliquot measured the percentage of naive CD45RAhigh/CD27high T cells. Libraries were made using 5' RACE. Sequencing was carried out with an Illumina HiSeq 2500. The second PCR ran for roughly 7 to 12 cycles and used a J-beta primer mix along with a sample-barcoded 5' primer. A unique molecular identifier was introduced onto each TCR beta cDNA molecule by a template-switch 5' adaptor carrying 12 random nucleotides. Each sample yielded at least 2.5 million CDR3-containing paired-end reads. First-strand cDNA synthesis was performed from all RNA using the Mint cDNA synthesis kit, with priming by a TRBC-specific oligonucleotide. Following uracil-DNA glycosylase treatment, a first 18-cycle PCR with universal primers M1SS and BC2_uni_R was performed on all cDNA. Per the authors' processing: Normalization of each sample was performed by random selection of 1 million high-quality reads, each carrying a distinct molecular identifier. Reads sharing molecular identifiers were discarded rather than binned into consensus sequences. MiTCR, run with a Q25 quality threshold and the strictest error-elimination algorithm, handled CDR3 identification, clonotype clustering and error correction. A nonparametric unseen species model with Euler transformation was used to estimate a lower bound on total TCR beta diversity. TCRdb ran its own pipeline on the public reads, namely fastp trimming at Q25 and MiXCR clone calling, and kept in-frame beta chains. Records with the same CDR3 protein are collapsed into one entry carrying the most frequent genes and DNA. Here the V and J calls rest on TCRdb's processing, not on the authors' analysis. The sample table contains more than 800,000 distinct CDR3 sequences; only one count was recorded for 25% to 30% of them. About 18% of the sample rests with the top ten.

The germline V gene (reference sequence) specifies DFQATT as CDR1 and SNEGSKA as CDR2. Including the terminal cysteine and phenylalanine, the CDR3 comprises 19 residues. Of all the DNA, just the CDR3 is kept, 57 bases in frame from base 1. The trim is 0 bases for V and 4 bases for J, with a gap of 24 bases between the germline ends. The sample was blood. The V and J segments used are TRBV20-1 and TRBJ1-4; the D gene lacks a confident call. This clonotype originated in a woman of 80 years or more in good health. The CDR3: CSARDEATAKVNINEKLFF. Here is the DNA: TGCAGTGCTAGAGATGAGGCAACAGCCAAGGTTAATATTAATGAAAAACTGTTTTTT.